The clone carrying this T cell receptor beta chain appeared a few times. Antigen specificity is unknown. The record originates from a study of CD8 T cells in ankylosing spondylitis. Libraries for TCR beta were made by quantitative 5'-RACE with molecular barcodes. TCRdb called the 5' RACE reads again in MiXCR, with one record for every CDR3 protein. The data contain approximately 150,000 distinct CDR3 sequences, 25% to 35% of them seen just once; the ten biggest clones take up approximately 6%. Study-level results: Several of the motif variants were reported before in synovial fluid and blood from reactive arthritis. Reports say disease-linked clones showed up significantly more in matched ankylosing spondylitis synovial fluid. Those disease-linked clones were CD8+; they were also relatively rare in peripheral blood.

The CDR3 runs 14 residues. Between the trimmed V and J ends, which lost 8 bases and 5 bases, there was a span of 19 bases. Looked up from germline, CDR1 is MNHEY and CDR2 is SVGEGT. The chain links TRBV6-2 or TRBV6-3 to TRBJ2-7; no definite D call. The clonotype originates from a male donor with ankylosing spondylitis. The material sequenced was synovial fluid, either unsorted or a sorted T cell fraction (not recorded which). CDR3 loop: CASYSLGSSDEQYF. The CDR3 coding sequence is TGTGCCAGCTATTCGTTGGGGTCCTCAGACGAGCAGTACTTC.